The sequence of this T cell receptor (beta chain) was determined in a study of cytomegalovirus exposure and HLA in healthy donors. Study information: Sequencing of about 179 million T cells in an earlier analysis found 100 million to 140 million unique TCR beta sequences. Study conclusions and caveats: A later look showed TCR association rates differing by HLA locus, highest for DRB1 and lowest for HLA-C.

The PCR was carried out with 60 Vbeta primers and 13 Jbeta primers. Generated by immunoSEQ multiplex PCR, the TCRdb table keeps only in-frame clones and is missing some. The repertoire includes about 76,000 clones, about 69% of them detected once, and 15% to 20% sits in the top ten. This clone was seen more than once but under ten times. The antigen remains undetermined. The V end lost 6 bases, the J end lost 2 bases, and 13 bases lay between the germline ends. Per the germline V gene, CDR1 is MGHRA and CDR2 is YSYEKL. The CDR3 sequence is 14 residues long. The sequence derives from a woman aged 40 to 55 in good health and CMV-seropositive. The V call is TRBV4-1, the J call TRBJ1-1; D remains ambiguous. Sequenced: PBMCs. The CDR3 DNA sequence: TGCGCCAGCAGTCCTCGGTCCATCAACACTGAAGCTTTCTTT. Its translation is CASSPRSINTEAFF.